In this sample, the clone carrying this TCR beta chain turned up a few times. The V end was cut by 5 bases, the J end by 3 bases, with 11 bases between. The CDR3 totals 14 residues. Germline V CDR1 and CDR2: SGHRS, YFSETQ. TCRdb re-derived calls from the RT-PCR reads in MiXCR, one entry per CDR3 protein. Here the sample spans about 680,000 distinct CDR3 sequences, about 14% being singletons. Material: memory CD4+ T cells from blood. The source of this sequence is a female donor in good health, serving as a healthy control. The chain links TRBV5-1 to TRBJ2-2; no clear D. CDR3 in DNA: TGCGCCAGCAGGGGTAGGGCGGACACCGGGGAGCTGTTTTTT. It specifies CASRGRADTGELFF.